This is a list of T cell receptor beta chains from one sample in a study of blood T cell repertoires in COVID-19. Profiling relied on immunoSEQ multiplex PCR, and the TCRdb table lists in-frame clones only, not all of them. Of 100,000 or so clones in the sample, 80% to 90% were seen once. Source material: peripheral blood. The source of these receptors is a man between 60 and 75 years old with acute or convalescent COVID-19. Each CDR3 is given with its conserved first and last residue. D genes are given only for firm matches. Expanded clones are given a class, and other clones once, few, many or no size at all.

-	TRBV7-2	TRBJ1-1	TRBD1	15	TGTGCCAGCAGCCCGCGGACAGGGTTGCACACTGAAGCTTTCTTT	CASSPRTGLHTEAFF
few	TRBV7-9	TRBJ2-7	TRBD1	14	TGTGCCAGCAGCTTCGGGACAGGGACCTACGAGCAGTACTTC	CASSFGTGTYEQYF
-	TRBV7-6	TRBJ1-2	TRBD1	14	TGTGCCAGCAGCCCGCGACAGGGTTTTATGGGCTACACCTTC	CASSPRQGFMGYTF
once	TRBV11-3	TRBJ2-2	-	16	TGTGCCAGCAGCTTAGTTTCCAGGGCGAACACCGGGGAGCTGTTTTTT	CASSLVSRANTGELFF
-	TRBV30	TRBJ1-2	TRBD1	13	TGTGCCTGGGCCGACAGGGGGGACTATGGCTACACCTTC	CAWADRGDYGYTF
-	TRBV19	TRBJ1-5	TRBD1	13	TGTGCCAGTAGATCAGGGGGAAGACAGCCCCAGCATTTT	CASRSGGRQPQHF
-	TRBV5-4	TRBJ1-2	-	16	TGTGCCAGCAGCTTGGCCGCGGCGGCAACTAACTATGGCTACACCTTC	CASSLAAAATNYGYTF
-	TRBV24-1	TRBJ2-5	-	13	TGTGCCACCAGTGATGTAAATCAAGAGACCCAGTACTTC	CATSDVNQETQYF
-	TRBV7-2	TRBJ1-1	TRBD1	15	TGTGCCAGCAGACCAACGACAGGGCCGGGAACTGAAGCTTTCTTT	CASRPTTGPGTEAFF
-	TRBV9	TRBJ1-3	-	15	TGTGCCAGCAGCGCCGACGTAGGAGGTGGAAACACCATATATTTT	CASSADVGGGNTIYF
-	TRBV19	TRBJ2-7	TRBD2	15	TGTGCCAGTAGTTCTATAGCGGGGTTCTCCTACGAGCAGTACTTC	CASSSIAGFSYEQYF
-	TRBV10-3	TRBJ2-5	TRBD1	12	TGTGCCACCCGGGACAGAGAAGAGACCCAGTACTTC	CATRDREETQYF
-	TRBV5-6	TRBJ2-7	TRBD2	15	TGTGCCAGCAGCGTACCGGGACTAGCGTTGAACGAGCAGTACTTC	CASSVPGLALNEQYF
-	TRBV6-2/TRBV6-3	TRBJ1-4	-	13	TGTGCCAGCAGCCGGGACACGGCGAAAAAACTGTTTTTT	CASSRDTAKKLFF
-	TRBV5-4	TRBJ2-7	-	16	TGTGCCAGCAGCCTCGGAGGTACAGTCCTCTCCTACGAGCAGTACTTC	CASSLGGTVLSYEQYF
once	TRBV27	TRBJ2-7	-	15	TGTGCCAGCAGGGATACAGGGAATTACCCCTACGAGCAGTACTTC	CASRDTGNYPYEQYF
-	TRBV18	TRBJ2-1	TRBD1	15	TGTGCCAGCTCACCCGGGACAGGGGTTTACAATGAGCAGTTCTTC	CASSPGTGVYNEQFF
-	TRBV5-4	TRBJ2-5	-	11	TGTGCCAGCAGCTCTTTTGAGACCCAGTACTTC	CASSSFETQYF
-	TRBV5-5	TRBJ1-2	TRBD1	15	TGTGCCAGCAGCTCTGGACAGGGCCCTTACTATGGCTACACCTTC	CASSSGQGPYYGYTF
-	TRBV28	TRBJ2-7	TRBD2	17	TGTGCCAGCAGTTCCTCCCCCCGGACTAGCGGGAGCTACGAGCAGTACTTC	CASSSSPRTSGSYEQYF
once	TRBV15	TRBJ2-4	TRBD2	15	TGTGCCACCGGGGTAGGCGGGAGTAATGACAACATTCAGTACTTC	CATGVGGSNDNIQYF
few	TRBV6-2/TRBV6-3	TRBJ2-3	-	14	TGTGCCAGCAGCCCCATAGCGGCCACAGATACGCAGTATTTT	CASSPIAATDTQYF
-	TRBV19	TRBJ1-5	-	14	TGTGCCAGTACCGCAGGGTCAGGCAATCAGCCCCAGCATTTT	CASTAGSGNQPQHF
-	TRBV11-2	TRBJ2-7	TRBD1	19	TGTGCCAGCAGCTTAATCCTCCCGACAGGGGGCGCGAGCTCCTACGAGCAGTACTTC	CASSLILPTGGASSYEQYF
few	TRBV5-1	TRBJ1-1	TRBD1	14	TGCGCCAGCAGCTTGGCTCAGGGGGTCACTGAAGCTTTCTTT	CASSLAQGVTEAFF
-	TRBV18	TRBJ1-2	-	14	TGTGCCAGCTCACCTGGGGCGCCGGTCGATGGCTACACCTTC	CASSPGAPVDGYTF
-	TRBV6-5	TRBJ1-2	TRBD1	13	TGTGCCAGCAGCACCGGACAGGACGGAGGCTACACCTTC	CASSTGQDGGYTF
-	TRBV4-1	TRBJ2-3	-	17	TGCGCCAGCAGCCAAGCGCCTCAGGGGCGCTTATCAGATACGCAGTATTTT	CASSQAPQGRLSDTQYF
-	TRBV5-6	TRBJ1-2	-	15	TGTGCCAGCAGCTTGGGCGGGAATACGAACTATGGCTACACCTTC	CASSLGGNTNYGYTF
few	TRBV3-1/TRBV3-2	TRBJ2-5	TRBD2	15	TGTGCCAGCAGCCCGGGACTAGCGGACCAAGAGACCCAGTACTTC	CASSPGLADQETQYF
-	TRBV7-6	TRBJ2-7	-	15	TGTGCCAGCAGCTTAGGACAGGATAAGTCCTACGAGCAGTACTTC	CASSLGQDKSYEQYF
-	TRBV5-1	TRBJ1-2	-	13	TGCGCCAGCAGCCAACAGGGCTCCTATGGCTACACCTTC	CASSQQGSYGYTF
-	TRBV2	TRBJ2-6	TRBD1	15	TGTGCCAGGGGGGGACAGGGGACTGGGGCCAACGTCCTGACTTTC	CARGGQGTGANVLTF